A single sample gave rise to the 13 T cell receptor beta chains below, sequenced in a study of T cell responses to AZD1222 COVID-19 vaccine. Clones were sequenced by immunoSEQ multiplex PCR, and TCRdb holds only the in-frame ones, with some missing. The sample lists around 67,000 clones, roughly 84% occurring once. The sample here was peripheral blood, taken on day 0 of AZD1222 vaccination. These receptors originate from an adult in good health.

This clone was seen only a few times. The genes are TRBV24-1 and TRBJ2-3, with D possibly matching TRBD2 (5 bases). V lost 10 bases, J lost 7 bases, and 14 bases lay in between. Germline V CDR1 and CDR2: KGHDR, SFDVKD. This CDR3 is 12 amino acids long. As DNA, the CDR3 is TGTGCCACGCGGAGCGGCACGAATACGCAGTATTTT. This translates into CATRSGTNTQYF.

V usage is TRBV5-1 and J usage is TRBJ2-5; TRBD2 matches 9 bases. V lost 5 bases, J lost 5 bases, and 7 bases stayed unmatched. Per the germline V gene, CDR1 is SGHRS and CDR2 is YFSETQ. This CDR3 is built from 14 residues. This CDR3 is CASRQVAGEETQYF. Written as DNA, the CDR3 is TGCGCCAGCAGGCAGGTAGCGGGGGAGGAGACCCAGTACTTC.

This chain joins TRBV9 and TRBJ2-7; TRBD1 matches 7 bases. Germline assignment: CDR1 SGDLS and CDR2 YYNGEE. Losses at the gene ends were 0 bases for V and 0 bases for J; bases not matched to a gene: 6. The CDR3 sequence is 16 residues long. As DNA, the CDR3 is TGTGCCAGCAGCGTAGCTGGGGGACAGAGCTCCTACGAGCAGTACTTC. Its protein is CASSVAGGQSSYEQYF.

The chain links TRBV10-3 to TRBJ2-2; maybe TRBD1 (5 bases). The CDR3 consists of 14 residues. Trimming stripped 4 bases from V and 4 bases from J, with 10 bases between. Germline CDR1 ENHRY, CDR2 SYGVKD. CDR3 in DNA: TGTGCCATCAGTGGTGGCAGGGTCACCGGGGAGCTGTTTTTT. Its translation is CAISGGRVTGELFF.

The V gene is TRBV6-5, the J gene TRBJ2-5, with a tentative D call TRBD2 (6 bases). Germline CDR1 and CDR2: MNHEY and SVGAGI. V was pared by 6 bases and J by 1 base, with 12 bases between. The CDR3 is made up of 14 amino acids. The DNA for the CDR3 is TGTGCCAGCAGCCCAACCGGGAGCCAAGAGACCCAGTACTTC. It specifies CASSPTGSQETQYF.

The gene calls are TRBV6-1 and TRBJ2-7, with 10 positions matching TRBD1. Trimming at V came to 4 bases and at J to 6 bases, leaving 15 bases not matched to a gene. CDR1 and CDR2 (germline): MNHNS, SASEGT. The CDR3 consists of 17 residues. CDR3 in amino acids: CASSAPTGTGEGVEQYF. DNA of the CDR3: TGTGCCAGCAGTGCCCCTACCGGGACAGGGGAGGGGGTCGAGCAGTACTTC.

The V gene is TRBV4-3, the J gene TRBJ1-5; 7 nucleotides line up with TRBD1. The CDR3 is 15 amino acids. The J segment lost 4 bases and the V segment lost 0 bases, leaving 3 bases of the junction unmatched. Germline V gene sequence: CDR1 LGHNA, CDR2 YSLEER. The CDR3 here is CASSQEGGQNQPQHF. CDR3 in DNA: TGCGCCAGCAGCCAAGAGGGGGGACAGAATCAGCCCCAGCATTTT.

The gene calls are TRBV7-9 and TRBJ1-2; no firm D call. The CDR3 is 12 amino acids. CDR1 is SEHNR and CDR2 is FQNEAQ in the germline V gene (reference sequence). Deletions cut 4 bases from V and 8 bases from J, with 11 bases between. This CDR3 reads CASSSLIWGYTF. In DNA, the CDR3 is TGTGCCAGCAGCTCCCTAATTTGGGGCTACACCTTC. Based on the CDR3 plus reference TRBV7-9 and TRBJ1-2, the full variable domain is DTGVSQNPRHKITKRGQNVTFRCDPISEHNRLYWYRQTLGQGPEFLTYFQNEAQLEKSRLLSDRFSAERPKGSFSTLEIQRTEQGDSAMYLCASSSLIWGYTFGSGTRLTVV.

The chain recombines TRBV7-2 with TRBJ2-3; tentatively, D is TRBD2 (5 bases). Trimming cost V 5 bases and J 9 bases, with 12 bases left between them. Per germline, CDR1 SGHTA and CDR2 FQGNSA. CDR3 length: 12 amino acids. CDR3 in DNA: TGTGCCAGCAGCCCCGGACTTCCCACGCAGTATTTT. Residues: CASSPGLPTQYF.

V is TRBV7-8 and J is TRBJ2-3; 7 bases match TRBD2. This CDR3 is built from 15 residues. The V gene's germline CDR1 is SGHVS and CDR2 FQNEAQ. With 4 bases clipped from V and 3 bases from J, the junction kept 7 bases outside the gene matches. DNA for the CDR3: TGTGCCAGCAGCTCCGAAGGGAGGGTGACAGATACGCAGTATTTT. Translated, it gives CASSSEGRVTDTQYF.

The chain links TRBV3-1 (or the pseudogene TRBV3-2) to TRBJ2-7; maybe TRBD2 (6 bases). Germline assignment: CDR1 LGHDT and CDR2 YNNKEL (reference sequence). The CDR3 has 18 amino acids. The V gene lost 2 bases and the J gene lost 2 bases, with 22 bases spanning the gap. CDR3 loop: CASSQPLTGGKEAYEQYF. The DNA of the CDR3 is TGTGCCAGCAGCCAACCCCTCACCGGGGGTAAAGAAGCCTACGAGCAGTACTTC.

This chain connects TRBV27 to TRBJ2-1; D may be TRBD1 or TRBD2 (5 bases each). Germline V gene lookup returns CDR1 MNHEY and CDR2 SMNVEV (reference sequence). The V end lost 2 bases, the J end lost 0 bases, and 5 bases lay between the germline ends. The CDR3 is 14 residues long. This chain's CDR3 is CASSLGGSYNEQFF. Written as DNA, the CDR3 is TGTGCCAGCAGTTTAGGGGGCTCCTACAATGAGCAGTTCTTC.

This clone has just a few counts. The V gene is TRBV7-9, the J gene TRBJ1-5; D possibly corresponds to TRBD1 (5 bases). The germline V gene has CDR1 SEHNR and CDR2 FQNEAQ (reference sequence). This CDR3 region has 15 residues. The germline V and J ends were trimmed by 5 bases and 2 bases, with 13 bases remaining between them. CDR3 amino acids: CASSPPGYGNQPQHF. In DNA form, the CDR3 reads TGTGCCAGCAGCCCCCCAGGGTACGGCAATCAGCCCCAGCATTTT.